This T cell receptor beta chain originates from a study of low-dose radiotherapy and immunotherapy resistance in tumors. Study-wide background: Doses delivered to Cohort 2 were 1 Gy per fraction every two weeks, amounting to 13 Gy over 26 weeks. Patients were treated with intravenous nivolumab at 240 mg every two weeks and were also dosed with ipilimumab at 1 mg/kg every six weeks.

Time point described: after trial treatment. Described treatment: LDRT plus nivolumab, ipilimumab, low-dose cyclophosphamide and aspirin (RACIN trial). Solid tumors that lacked tumor-infiltrating lymphocytes and were advanced were present in eligible patients. In its sample, this clonotype was seen many times. A junction end diverges from the germline sequence, so it may reflect a read error. This CDR3 has 12 residues. Germline values: CDR1 SGHDN, CDR2 FVKESK. TRAV and TRBV primers primed cDNA for both TCRalpha and TCRbeta. A constant-region primer paired with the V-primer adapter amplified TCRs over about 20 PCR cycles. One entry per CDR3 protein results from TCRdb running MiXCR on the reads. The table has around 84,000 distinct CDR3 sequences, less than 20% seen once.

The V call is TRBV14, the J call TRBJ2-5; D uncertain. This clonotype was sampled from a male donor with prostate cancer. The sequencing used PBMCs, collected after low-dose radiotherapy plus immunotherapy. The CDR3: CASSQDQGTQYF. The DNA for the CDR3 is TGTGCCAGCAGCCAAGACCAAGGGACCCAGTACTTC.